The entry below gives a single T cell receptor beta chain sequence along with its context. These data come from a study of blood T cell repertoires in COVID-19. The wider study: Samples came from the United States, Italy and Spain, spanning acute and convalescent COVID-19.

V lost 4 bases and J lost 0; bases outside the gene matches: 3. The V gene's germline CDR1 is LNHDA and CDR2 SQIVND (reference sequence). The CDR3 runs 14 residues. Method: immunoSEQ multiplex PCR; TCRdb's copy keeps in-frame clones and lacks some. The table shows some 350,000 clones, with 90% occurring only once. The V and J genes are TRBV19 and TRBJ2-7; 7 bases match TRBD2. The sequence was obtained from a man aged 18 to 30 with active or convalescent COVID-19. The specimen sequenced was peripheral blood. CDR3 residues: CASSRGGSSYEQYF. For the CDR3, the DNA is TGTGCCAGTAGTAGGGGGGGGAGCTCCTACGAGCAGTACTTC.